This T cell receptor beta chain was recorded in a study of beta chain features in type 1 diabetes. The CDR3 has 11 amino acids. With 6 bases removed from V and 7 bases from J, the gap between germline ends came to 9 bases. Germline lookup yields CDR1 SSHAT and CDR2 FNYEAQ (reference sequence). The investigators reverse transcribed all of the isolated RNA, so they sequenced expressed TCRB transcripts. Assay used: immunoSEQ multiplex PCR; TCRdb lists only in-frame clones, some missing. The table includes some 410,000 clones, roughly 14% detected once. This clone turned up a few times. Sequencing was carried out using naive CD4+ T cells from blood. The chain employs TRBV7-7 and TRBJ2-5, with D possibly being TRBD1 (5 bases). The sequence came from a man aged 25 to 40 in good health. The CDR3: CASSHTGTQYF. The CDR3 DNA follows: TGTGCCAGCAGTCACACAGGGACCCAGTACTTC. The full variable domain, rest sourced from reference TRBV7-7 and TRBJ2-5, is GAGVSQSPRYKVTKRGQDVTLRCDPISSHATLYWYQQALGQGPEFLTYFNYEAQPDKSGLPSDRFSAERPEGSISTLTIQRTEQRDSAMYRCASSHTGTQYFGPGTRLLVL.